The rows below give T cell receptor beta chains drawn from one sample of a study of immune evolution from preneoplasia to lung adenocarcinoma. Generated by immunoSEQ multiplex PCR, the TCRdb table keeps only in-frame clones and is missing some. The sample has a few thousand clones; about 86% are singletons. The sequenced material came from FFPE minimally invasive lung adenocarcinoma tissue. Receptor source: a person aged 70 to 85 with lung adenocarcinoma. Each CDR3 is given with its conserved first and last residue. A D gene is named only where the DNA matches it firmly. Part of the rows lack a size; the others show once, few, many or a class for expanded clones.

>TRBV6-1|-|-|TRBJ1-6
CASSAGPYNSPLHF
TGTGCCAGCAGTGCAGGACCTTATAATTCACCCCTCCACTTT
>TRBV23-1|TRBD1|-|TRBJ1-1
CASSLIVGQENTEAFF
TGCGCCAGCAGTCTTATTGTAGGACAGGAGAACACTGAAGCTTTCTTT
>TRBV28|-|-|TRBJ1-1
CASSLWSVNTEAFF
TGTGCCAGCAGTTTATGGTCAGTGAACACTGAAGCTTTCTTT
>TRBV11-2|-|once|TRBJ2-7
CASSRGLNEQYF
TGTGCCAGCAGCCGAGGACTCAACGAGCAGTACTTC
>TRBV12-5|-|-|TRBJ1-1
CASGSTRNTEAFF
TGTGCTAGTGGTTCGACTCGAAACACTGAAGCTTTCTTT
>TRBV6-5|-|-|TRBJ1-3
CASSYATSRAGNTIYF
TGTGCCAGCAGTTACGCGACATCGAGAGCTGGAAACACCATATATTTT
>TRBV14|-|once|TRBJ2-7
CASSPLSTHGQYF
TGTGCCAGCAGCCCCCTCTCTACTCATGGGCAGTACTTC
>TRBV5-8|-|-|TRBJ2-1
CASRPTGPRYNEQFF
TGTGCCAGCAGACCGACTGGCCCGCGCTACAATGAGCAGTTCTTC
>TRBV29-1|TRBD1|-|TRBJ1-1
CSVEGTGLANTEAFF
TGCAGCGTTGAAGGGACAGGGCTGGCTAACACTGAAGCTTTCTTT
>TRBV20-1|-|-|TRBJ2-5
CSAREDRTQYF
TGCAGTGCTAGAGAAGACAGGACCCAGTACTTC
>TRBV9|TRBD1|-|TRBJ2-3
CASSVEGQGLTQYF
TGTGCCAGCAGCGTAGAGGGACAGGGATTGACGCAGTATTTT
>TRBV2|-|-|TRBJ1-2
CASSEANYGYTF
TGTGCCAGCAGTGAAGCTAACTATGGCTACACCTTC
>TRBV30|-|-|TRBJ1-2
CAWSTQGGYGYTF
TGTGCCTGGAGTACCCAGGGTGGCTATGGCTACACCTTC
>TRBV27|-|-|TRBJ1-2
CASSSRRRGLITSNYGYTF
TGTGCCAGCAGTTCCAGACGAAGAGGGCTTATAACCTCTAACTATGGCTACACCTTC
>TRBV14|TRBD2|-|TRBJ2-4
CASSQGRGGTKNIQYF
TGTGCCAGCAGCCAAGGCCGGGGGGGGACCAAAAACATTCAGTACTTC
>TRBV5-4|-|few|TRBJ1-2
CASTRGTFNYGYTF
TGTGCCAGCACCCGTGGGACCTTTAACTATGGCTACACCTTC
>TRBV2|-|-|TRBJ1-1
CASVREVIGAEAFF
TGTGCCAGCGTGAGGGAGGTGATTGGCGCTGAAGCTTTCTTT
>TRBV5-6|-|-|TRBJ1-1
CASSPRGPSSEAEAFF
TGTGCCAGCAGTCCCCGGGGCCCTTCCTCTGAAGCTGAAGCTTTCTTT
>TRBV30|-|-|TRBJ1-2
CACSSTSGVRGLYSNYGYTF
TGTGCCTGCTCAAGTACTAGCGGCGTCCGGGGGCTATACTCCAACTATGGCTACACCTTC
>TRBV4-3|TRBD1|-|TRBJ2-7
CASSPVTGEGSYEQYF
TGCGCCAGCAGCCCGGTAACAGGGGAAGGGTCCTACGAGCAGTACTTC
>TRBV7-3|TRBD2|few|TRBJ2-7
CASSFTSGGIGEQYF
TGTGCCAGCAGCTTCACTAGCGGGGGAATTGGGGAGCAGTACTTC
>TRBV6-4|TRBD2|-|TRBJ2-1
CASSEGTSGGNEQFF
TGTGCCAGCAGTGAGGGGACTAGCGGGGGTAATGAGCAGTTCTTC
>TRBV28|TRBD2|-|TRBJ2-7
CASSPTSGSPKQYF
TGTGCCAGCAGCCCAACTAGCGGGAGTCCCAAGCAGTACTTC
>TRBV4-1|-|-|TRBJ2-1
CASSQGRGGRYNEQFF
TGCGCCAGCAGCCAAGGTCGTGGGGGGCGGTACAATGAGCAGTTCTTC
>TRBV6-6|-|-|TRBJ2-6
CASRDSGANVLTF
TGTGCCAGCAGGGACTCTGGGGCCAACGTCCTGACTTTC
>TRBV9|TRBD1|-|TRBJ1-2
CASSVDPAGTGYGYTF
TGTGCCAGCAGCGTAGATCCGGCCGGGACAGGGTATGGCTACACCTTC
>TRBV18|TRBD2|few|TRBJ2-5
CASSPSVAGAVETGTQYF
TGTGCCAGCTCACCATCGGTAGCGGGGGCCGTTGAAACGGGGACCCAGTACTTC
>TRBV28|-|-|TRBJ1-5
CASRVTGGGNQPQHF
TGTGCCAGCAGGGTCACGGGAGGGGGCAATCAGCCCCAGCATTTT
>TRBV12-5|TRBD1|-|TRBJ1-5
CASGIGQGDQPQHF
TGTGCTAGTGGAATTGGACAGGGGGATCAGCCCCAGCATTTT
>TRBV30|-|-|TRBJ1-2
CAWSRQTYGYTF
TGTGCCTGGAGTCGACAGACCTATGGCTACACCTTC
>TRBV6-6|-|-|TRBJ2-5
CASSYWQETQYF
TGTGCCAGCAGTTACTGGCAAGAGACCCAGTACTTC